The 24 T cell receptor beta chains listed next were all sequenced from one sample in a study of T cells in Graves' hyperthyroidism and ophthalmopathy. RNA transcripts gave rise to amplified TCR beta CDR3 regions. HTBI primers were the set used in a first-round RT-PCR of the TCR CDR3. From the multiplex PCR reads, TCRdb called clonotypes with MiXCR, one entry per CDR3 protein. The sample lists under 250,000 distinct CDR3 sequences, roughly 18% occurring once. The sample consisted of blood. The receptor source for this set is a man aged 45-65 years with Graves' hyperthyroidism.

A few counts support this clonotype. The chain carries TRBV5-5 and TRBJ1-4; D is undetermined. CDR1 SGHKS and CDR2 YYEKEE come from the germline V gene (reference sequence). There are 15 residues in the CDR3. The germline V and J ends were trimmed by 1 base and 0 bases, with 7 bases remaining between them. As DNA, the CDR3 is TGTGCCAGCAGCTTGTCCCTTACAACTAATGAAAAACTGTTTTTT. Translation: CASSLSLTTNEKLFF.

The chain couples TRBV12-5 to TRBJ2-1; TRBD2 aligns across 7 bases. The CDR3 has 15 residues. Germline-derived CDR1 and CDR2 are LGHNT and FRNRAP. V lost 2 bases to trimming and J lost 3 bases; unmatched junction nucleotides: 4. CDR3 protein: CASGLLAGDYNEQFF. The DNA for the CDR3 is TGTGCTAGTGGTTTGTTGGCGGGAGACTACAATGAGCAGTTCTTC.

This clonotype came up many times. The rearrangement links TRBV18 to TRBJ2-2, with D maybe TRBD2 (6 bases). Germline assignment: CDR1 KGHSH and CDR2 LQKENI. Trimming pared 2 bases from V and 7 bases from J, leaving 14 bases between. There are 15 residues in the CDR3. CDR3 amino acids: CASSPWRATGGELFF. CDR3 nucleotides: TGTGCCAGCTCACCATGGAGGGCCACGGGCGGGGAGCTGTTTTTT.

Ten or more counts support this clonotype. The chain recombines TRBV12-3 or TRBV12-4 with TRBJ1-6; D gene uncertain. Trimming removed 6 bases from V and 7 bases from J, with 4 bases in between. CDR3 length: 11 amino acids. CDR3 bases: TGTGCCAGCAGCCGGAATTCACCCCTCCACTTT. Translating it yields CASSRNSPLHF.

This clonotype was observed a handful of times. The chain is built from TRBV10-3 and TRBJ2-3; D may correspond to TRBD1 or TRBD2 (6 bases each). Trimming left V 8 bases short and J 5 bases short, with 11 bases between. Germline values: CDR1 ENHRY, CDR2 SYGVKD. This CDR3 is 12 amino acids long. The CDR3 DNA reads TGTGCCATCTCTGAGGGGGGAGATACGCAGTATTTT. Translation: CAISEGGDTQYF.

The chain has TRBV3-1 and TRBJ2-6; D ambiguous. Looked up from germline, CDR1 is LGHDT and CDR2 is YNNKEL (reference sequence). The length of the CDR3 is 16 residues. V lost 0 bases and J lost 1, with 7 bases in between. CDR3: CASSQERLSGANVLTF. Written as DNA, the CDR3 is TGTGCCAGCAGCCAAGAAAGGCTATCTGGGGCCAACGTCCTGACTTTC.

The chain carries TRBV7-9 and TRBJ2-3; D might be TRBD2 (6 bases). Germline CDR1 SEHNR, CDR2 FQNEAQ (reference sequence). The CDR3 loop spans 17 amino acids. Trimming stripped 5 bases from V and 1 base from J, with 19 bases between. The CDR3 DNA reads as TGTGCCAGCAGCACCCTCGGGGAGCCTAGCGGCACAGATACGCAGTATTTT. It is translated as CASSTLGEPSGTDTQYF.

This clonotype was seen many times. This chain joins TRBV5-1 and TRBJ2-7, with D uncertain. Trimming took 5 bases from V and 1 from J, leaving 4 bases between them. Looked up from germline, CDR1 is SGHRS and CDR2 is YFSETQ. CDR3 length equals 11 residues. The CDR3 DNA is TGCGCCAGCAGGACGTCCTACGAGCAGTACTTC. Translation gives CASRTSYEQYF.

This clonotype was recorded at least ten times. The chain employs TRBV7-9 and TRBJ1-4; D gene uncertain. In germline, CDR1 is SEHNR, CDR2 FQNEAQ (reference sequence). Deletions cut 6 bases from V and 0 bases from J, with 8 bases between. This CDR3 spans 14 amino acids. The CDR3 bases are TGTGCCAGCAGTCCGAGGGCAACTAATGAAAAACTGTTTTTT. Encoded protein: CASSPRATNEKLFF.

Many counts were recorded for this clonotype. The chain is built from TRBV5-1 and TRBJ2-2; no clear D. Trimming cost V 0 bases and J 1 base, with 4 bases left between them. Germline V gives CDR1 SGHRS, CDR2 YFSETQ. CDR3 size: 14 residues. The CDR3 reads CASSLDQNTGELFF. CDR3 bases: TGCGCCAGCAGCTTGGACCAGAACACCGGGGAGCTGTTTTTT.

This clonotype was observed at least ten times. This rearrangement joins TRBV3-1 to TRBJ2-3, with TRBD1 identical over 7 bases. V dropped 1 base and J dropped 10; count of bases not matched to a gene: 2. Germline assignment: CDR1 LGHDT and CDR2 YNNKEL (reference sequence). The CDR3 has 12 amino acids. The CDR3 loop is CASSQATGAQYF. In DNA, the CDR3 is TGTGCCAGCAGCCAAGCAACAGGGGCGCAGTATTTT.

J is TRBJ2-3 and V is TRBV5-4; 7 positions agree with TRBD2. The CDR3 loop spans 16 amino acids. In germline, CDR1 is SGHNT, CDR2 YYREEE (reference sequence). Trimming took 5 bases from V and 4 from J; bases not matched to a gene: 13. The chain's CDR3 is CASRPPGGRPSDTQYF. The CDR3 bases are TGTGCCAGCAGACCCCCCGGGGGGAGGCCCTCAGATACGCAGTATTTT. The full variable domain, completed using reference TRBV5-4 and TRBJ2-3, is ETGVTQSPTHLIKTRGQQVTLRCSSQSGHNTVSWYQQALGQGPQFIFQYYREEENGRGNFPPRFSGLQFPNYSSELNVNALELDDSALYLCASRPPGGRPSDTQYFGPGTRLTVL.

This clonotype appeared a few times. The gene calls are TRBV24-1 and TRBJ2-3; 8 bases map to TRBD1. The germline CDR1 and CDR2 sequences are KGHDR and SFDVKD. With 2 bases clipped from V and 2 bases from J, the junction kept 2 bases outside the gene matches. The CDR3 has 15 amino acids. For the CDR3, the DNA is TGTGCCACCAGTGATTGGACAGGGTCCACAGATACGCAGTATTTT. It encodes CATSDWTGSTDTQYF.

This clonotype was picked up a small number of times. The chain is built from TRBV4-3 and TRBJ2-7; 10 bases align to TRBD2. Germline V gives CDR1 LGHNA, CDR2 YSLEER. The CDR3 sequence is 16 residues long. Losses at the gene ends were 0 bases for V and 3 bases for J; bases not matched to a gene: 5. CDR3 in DNA: TGCGCCAGCAGCCAAGATCTTAGCGGGAGGCTCTACGAGCAGTACTTC. Translation gives CASSQDLSGRLYEQYF.

This clonotype was recorded at least ten times. The chain carries TRBV28 and TRBJ1-1, with 10 bases fitting TRBD1. The V and J ends lost 4 bases and 2 bases, in that order; junction bases with no gene match: 4. CDR3 length: 15 amino acids. CDR1 and CDR2 (germline): MDHEN, SYDVKM. DNA of the CDR3: TGTGCCAGCAGTTGGGGGACAGGGGTTAACACTGAAGCTTTCTTT. Protein product: CASSWGTGVNTEAFF.

The chain recombines TRBV5-1 with TRBJ1-1; perhaps TRBD1 as D (6 bases). The CDR3 length is 15 residues. Trimming removed 1 base from V and 8 bases from J, with 18 bases in between. Germline assignment: CDR1 SGHRS and CDR2 YFSETQ. CDR3: CASSLMAGAHSEAFF. The CDR3, as DNA: TGCGCCAGCAGCTTGATGGCAGGGGCCCACTCCGAAGCTTTCTTT.

This clonotype was observed at least ten times. Written as DNA, the CDR3 is TGTGCCATCACCAACACAGGGAATGAGCAGTTCTTC. Residues: CAITNTGNEQFF. The chain couples TRBV10-3 to TRBJ2-1, with D perhaps TRBD1 (6 bases). Germline V gene data show CDR1 as ENHRY and CDR2 as SYGVKD. This CDR3 has 12 residues. V lost 7 bases to trimming and J lost 7 bases, with 11 bases between them.

V gene TRBV30 combines with J gene TRBJ1-3, with D unresolved. Germline lookup yields CDR1 GTSNPN and CDR2 SVGIG (reference sequence). This CDR3 is built from 11 residues. Trimming cost V 5 bases and J 0 bases, with 2 bases left between them. The CDR3, as DNA: TGTGCCTGGTTCTCTGGAAACACCATATATTTT. It codes for CAWFSGNTIYF. The full variable domain, completed using reference TRBV30 and TRBJ1-3, is SQTIHQWPATLVQPVGSPLSLECTVEGTSNPNLYWYRQAAGRGLQLLFYSVGIGQISSEVPQNLSASRPQDRQFILSSKKLLLSDSGFYLCAWFSGNTIYFGEGSWLTVV.

In this sample, this clonotype turned up a few times. This sequence joins TRBV25-1 and TRBJ1-3; no clear D. The ends were cut back, 7 bases at V and 3 bases at J, with 4 bases in the middle. The CDR3 has 11 amino acids. The germline CDR1 and CDR2 sequences are MGHDK and SYGVNS. The CDR3, as DNA: TGTGCCAGCAAGAGTGGAAACACCATATATTTT. Protein product: CASKSGNTIYF.

This clonotype was seen repeatedly, ten times or more. The chain employs TRBV28 and TRBJ2-7; D is perhaps TRBD2 (6 bases). The V and J ends lost 6 bases and 4 bases respectively, with 16 bases between them. This CDR3 comprises 14 residues. Germline V gives CDR1 MDHEN, CDR2 SYDVKM. This CDR3 is CASSLEGRQYEQYF. CDR3 coding DNA: TGTGCCAGCAGCCTTGAGGGGAGGCAATACGAGCAGTACTTC.

This clonotype was counted between two and nine times. The genes are TRBV6-5 and TRBJ2-5; the match to TRBD1 covers 7 bases. This CDR3 spans 15 amino acids. V was clipped by 2 bases and J by 2 bases; unmatched bases: 5. Germline CDR1 MNHEY, CDR2 SVGAGI. The CDR3, as DNA: TGTGCCAGCAGTTACGCCGGGACAGCACAAGAGACCCAGTACTTC. It yields the protein CASSYAGTAQETQYF.

This clonotype showed up many times. The chain links TRBV29-1 to TRBJ1-1; D might be TRBD1 (5 bases). Germline CDR1 SQVTM, CDR2 ANQGSEA. This CDR3 contains 13 residues. V dropped 5 bases and J dropped 4 bases, with 14 bases sitting between them. The CDR3 DNA is TGCAGCGTTATGTCCAGGGTTGGCACTGAAGCTTTCTTT. Protein product: CSVMSRVGTEAFF. The whole variable domain, filled in from reference TRBV29-1 and TRBJ1-1, reads SAVISQKPSRDICQRGTSLTIQCQVDSQVTMMFWYRQQPGQSLTLIATANQGSEATYESGFVIDKFPISRPNLTFSTLTVSNMSPEDSSIYLCSVMSRVGTEAFFGQGTRLTVV.

This clonotype showed up many times. The rearrangement uses TRBV11-3 and TRBJ1-1; the D is unclear. Germline CDR1 and CDR2: SGHNT and YENEEA. V was pared by 5 bases and J by 1 base, with 14 bases between. The CDR3 covers 15 residues. The CDR3 spells CASSDHTRQNTEAFF. The DNA of the CDR3 is TGTGCCAGCAGCGATCATACCCGACAGAACACTGAAGCTTTCTTT.

J is TRBJ2-3 and V is TRBV27; D may be TRBD1 (6 bases). Germline V CDR1 and CDR2: MNHEY, SMNVEV (reference sequence). CDR3 length: 13 amino acids. Trimming shortened V by 6 bases and J by 4 bases, and 11 bases separated the two germline ends. As DNA, the CDR3 is TGTGCCAGCAGAACCACAGGGCCAGATACGCAGTATTTT. Translating gives CASRTTGPDTQYF.